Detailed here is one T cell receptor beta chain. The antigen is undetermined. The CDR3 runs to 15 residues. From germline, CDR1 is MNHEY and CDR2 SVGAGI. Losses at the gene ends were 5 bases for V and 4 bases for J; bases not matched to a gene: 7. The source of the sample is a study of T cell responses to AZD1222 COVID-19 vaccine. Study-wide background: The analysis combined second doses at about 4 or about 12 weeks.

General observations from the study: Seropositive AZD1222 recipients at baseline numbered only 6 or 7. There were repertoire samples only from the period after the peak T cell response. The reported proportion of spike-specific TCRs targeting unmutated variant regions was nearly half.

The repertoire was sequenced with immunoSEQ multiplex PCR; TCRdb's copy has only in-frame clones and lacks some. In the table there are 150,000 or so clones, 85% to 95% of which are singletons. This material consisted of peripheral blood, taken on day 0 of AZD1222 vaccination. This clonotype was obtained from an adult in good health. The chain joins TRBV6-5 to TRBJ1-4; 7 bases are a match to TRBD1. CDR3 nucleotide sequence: TGTGCCAGCAGTATTCGACAGGGCCATAATGAAAAACTGTTTTTT. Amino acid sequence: CASSIRQGHNEKLFF.